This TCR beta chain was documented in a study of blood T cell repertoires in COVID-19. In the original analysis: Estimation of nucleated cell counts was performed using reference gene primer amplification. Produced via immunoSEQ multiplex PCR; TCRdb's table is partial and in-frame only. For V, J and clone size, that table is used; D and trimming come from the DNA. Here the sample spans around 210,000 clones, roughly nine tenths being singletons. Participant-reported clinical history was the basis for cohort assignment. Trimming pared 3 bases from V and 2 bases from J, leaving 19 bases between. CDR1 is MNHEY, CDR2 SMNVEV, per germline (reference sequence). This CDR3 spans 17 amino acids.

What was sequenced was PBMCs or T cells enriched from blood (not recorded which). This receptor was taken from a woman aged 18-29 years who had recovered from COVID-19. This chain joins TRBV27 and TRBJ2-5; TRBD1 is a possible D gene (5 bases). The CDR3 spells CASSFYTPQGEQETQYF. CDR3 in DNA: TGTGCCAGCAGTTTCTATACCCCCCAGGGCGAACAAGAGACCCAGTACTTC.